This T cell receptor beta chain was profiled in a study of OX40 agonist ivuxolimab in advanced cancers. As regards this clone: No antigen is known for it.

Some clones are missing from TCRdb's copy, which holds only in-frame ones; the method was immunoSEQ multiplex PCR. The sample contains more than 55,000 clones, about 90% of which appear only once. Trimming took 1 base from V and 6 from J, leaving 4 bases between them. Germline loops: CDR1 SGHTA, CDR2 FQGNSA. This CDR3 has 11 residues. General study findings and limits: Among the lowest peripheral clonal expansion occurred in 0.1-3.0 mg/kg partial responders.

This chain joins TRBV7-2 and TRBJ2-7; no clear D. The TCR originated in an adult with an advanced solid tumor such as melanoma, head and neck, liver or kidney cancer. Sequenced material: CD4+ or CD8+ T cells sorted from blood, taken in a trial of the OX40 agonist ivuxolimab. DNA for the CDR3: TGTGCCAGCAGCTTAGGGCTCGAGCAGTACTTC. Translated, it gives CASSLGLEQYF.